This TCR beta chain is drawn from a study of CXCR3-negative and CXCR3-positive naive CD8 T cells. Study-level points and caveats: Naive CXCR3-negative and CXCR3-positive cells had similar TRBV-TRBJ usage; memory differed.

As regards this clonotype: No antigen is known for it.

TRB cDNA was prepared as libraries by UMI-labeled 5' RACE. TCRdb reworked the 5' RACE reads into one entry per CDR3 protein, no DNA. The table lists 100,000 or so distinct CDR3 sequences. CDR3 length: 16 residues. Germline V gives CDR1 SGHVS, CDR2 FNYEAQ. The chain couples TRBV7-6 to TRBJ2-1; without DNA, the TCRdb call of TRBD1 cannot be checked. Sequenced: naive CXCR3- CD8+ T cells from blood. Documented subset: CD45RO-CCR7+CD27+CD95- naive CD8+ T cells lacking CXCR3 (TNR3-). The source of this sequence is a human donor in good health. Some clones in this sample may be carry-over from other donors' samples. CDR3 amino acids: CASSFLQGRSYNEQFF.